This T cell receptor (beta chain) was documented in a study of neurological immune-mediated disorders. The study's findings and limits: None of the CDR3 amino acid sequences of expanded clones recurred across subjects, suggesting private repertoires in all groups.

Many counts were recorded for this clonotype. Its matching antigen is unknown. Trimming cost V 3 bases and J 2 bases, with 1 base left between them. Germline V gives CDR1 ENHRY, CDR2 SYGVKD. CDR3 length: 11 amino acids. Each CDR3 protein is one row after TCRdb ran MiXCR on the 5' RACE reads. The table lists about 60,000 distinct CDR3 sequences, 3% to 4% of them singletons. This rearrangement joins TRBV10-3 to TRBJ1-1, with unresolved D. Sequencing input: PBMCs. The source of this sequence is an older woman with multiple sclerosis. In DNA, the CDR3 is TGTGCCATCAGTGAAAACACTGAAGCTTTCTTT. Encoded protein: CAISENTEAFF.